Detailed here is one T cell receptor (beta chain). These data belong to a study of blood T cell repertoires in COVID-19. For the study at large: COVID-19 samples collected from the United States, Italy and Spain covered acute and convalescent phases. PBMCs, B-cell-depleted T cells, or T cells were the source of the cDNA or gDNA that made up the material.

CDR1 is MDHEN and CDR2 is SYDVKM in the germline V gene. V was pared by 2 bases and J by 3 bases, with 13 bases between. This CDR3 comprises 15 residues. In the authors' workflow: The authors estimated nucleated cell counts from reference gene primer amplification. Sequencing used immunoSEQ multiplex PCR; TCRdb keeps in-frame clones, though not all of them. V and J calls and clone size follow that table, whereas D and trimming were derived from the DNA. The sample gives 120,000 to 150,000 clones, around nine tenths of which show up once; about 4.3% is in the top ten. V is TRBV28 and J is TRBJ1-2; D remains unclear. This TCR derives from a woman in her forties with acute or convalescent COVID-19. The sequencing sample was made of peripheral blood. CDR3 bases: TGTGCCAGCAGTTTAGTTGCAGAATTGGACTATGGCTACACCTTC. Its translation: CASSLVAELDYGYTF.